The 9 T cell receptor beta chains given below trace back to one sample, sequenced in a study of blood T cell repertoires in COVID-19. Sequenced by immunoSEQ multiplex PCR; TCRdb stores in-frame clones only, minus some. The sample consists of about 180,000 clones, more than 75% of them appearing once. Sequenced material: PBMCs or T cells enriched from blood (not recorded which). These TCRs come from a woman between 45 and 65 years old who had recovered from COVID-19.

The chain combines TRBV27 with TRBJ1-1; perhaps TRBD1 as D (5 bases). Germline V lookup: CDR1 MNHEY, CDR2 SMNVEV (reference sequence). V lost 3 bases to trimming and J lost 6 bases, with 17 bases between them. The CDR3 extends over 15 amino acids. CDR3 DNA sequence: TGTGCCAGCAGTTTGCCTCCGGGACCGGGGGCTGAAGCTTTCTTT. Encoded protein: CASSLPPGPGAEAFF.

The chain couples TRBV7-9 to TRBJ2-5, with 14 bases identical to TRBD2. V shed 5 bases, J shed 4 bases, and the junction held 12 bases outside the gene matches. This CDR3 contains 18 residues. From germline, CDR1 is SEHNR and CDR2 FQNEAQ (reference sequence). DNA for the CDR3: TGTGCCAGCAGCCGAAGGGCGCCGGGACTAGCGGGAGTAGAGACCCAGTACTTC. This codes for CASSRRAPGLAGVETQYF.

This clone was detected only once. The V call is TRBV9, the J call TRBJ1-6; maybe TRBD1 (6 bases). V dropped 0 bases and J dropped 14 bases, with 24 bases sitting between them. The germline CDR1 and CDR2 sequences are SGDLS and YYNGEE. This CDR3 is built from 17 residues. The CDR3, as DNA: TGTGCCAGCAGCGTAGGGGAGGGGGGCACCGCCCCGAACTCCCTCCACTTT. Residues: CASSVGEGGTAPNSLHF.

The genes are TRBV14 and TRBJ2-3; 9 nucleotides line up with TRBD2. This CDR3 has 14 amino acids. The junction had 6 bases not matched to a gene; V was cut back by 6 bases and J by 5 bases. The germline gives CDR1 SGHDN, CDR2 FVKESK. In DNA, the CDR3 is TGTGCCAGCAGATTTAGCGGGAGTGGAGATACGCAGTATTTT. It specifies CASRFSGSGDTQYF.

V is TRBV24-1 and J is TRBJ2-1, with TRBD1 as a possible D gene (6 bases). Germline V lookup: CDR1 KGHDR, CDR2 SFDVKD. V dropped 6 bases and J dropped 7 bases, with 18 bases sitting between them. This CDR3 spans 15 amino acids. CDR3 loop: CATSKGRIDRNEQFF. The CDR3 DNA follows: TGTGCCACCAGTAAAGGACGAATCGACAGGAATGAGCAGTTCTTC.

The CDR3 loop is CASSLRLMGPYGYTF. CDR3 sequence (DNA): TGTGCCAGCAGCTTGAGGTTGATGGGCCCGTATGGCTACACCTTC. The J gene is TRBJ1-2, the V gene TRBV5-8; no reliable D call. This CDR3 contains 15 residues. Germline CDR1 and CDR2: SGHTS and YDEGEE. V shed 1 base and J shed 5 bases, with 15 bases lying between them.

This sequence joins TRBV19 and TRBJ1-2, with D perhaps matching TRBD1 (5 bases). Per the germline V gene, CDR1 is LNHDA and CDR2 is SQIVND (reference sequence). CDR3 size: 14 residues. The V end lost 3 bases, the J end lost 7 bases, and 15 bases lay between the germline ends. The CDR3 coding sequence is TGTGCCAGTAGTATGCAGGGAATGCTCAGTGGCTACACCTTC. Protein sequence: CASSMQGMLSGYTF.

This clone was detected only once. The chain has TRBV5-1 and TRBJ2-2; TRBD1 matches at 9 bases. CDR1 and CDR2 (germline): SGHRS, YFSETQ. CDR3 length equals 15 residues. The ends lost 1 base at V and 6 bases at J; junction bases unmatched: 4. Here the CDR3 reads CASSLMGQGAGELFF. In nucleotides, the CDR3 is TGCGCCAGCAGCTTGATGGGACAGGGCGCCGGGGAGCTGTTTTTT.

The V call is TRBV7-9, the J call TRBJ1-1; weak D call: TRBD1 (6 bases). Trimming took off 5 bases at V and 5 bases at J, with 15 bases between the two ends. CDR3 length equals 14 residues. Germline CDR1 is SEHNR and CDR2 is FQNEAQ (reference sequence). CDR3 in DNA: TGTGCCAGCAGCGGCGTTGACAGGTCGACTGAAGCTTTCTTT. Protein: CASSGVDRSTEAFF.